The 9 T cell receptor beta chains reported below all come from one sample, sequenced in a study of blood T cell repertoires in COVID-19. Generated by immunoSEQ multiplex PCR, the TCRdb table keeps only in-frame clones and is missing some. Of fewer than 120,000 clones in the sample, roughly 91% were seen once. Sequencing was performed on peripheral blood. These receptors were taken from a woman in her forties or fifties with acute or convalescent COVID-19.

The chain couples TRBV24-1 to TRBJ1-2, with D tentatively TRBD1 (5 bases). The CDR3 has 14 amino acids. V lost 4 bases to trimming and J lost 4 bases, with 12 bases between them. Per the germline V gene, CDR1 is KGHDR and CDR2 is SFDVKD. The CDR3 spells CATSDGHRAYGYTF. In DNA, the CDR3 is TGTGCCACCAGTGACGGACACCGAGCCTATGGCTACACCTTC.

This chain uses TRBV18 with TRBJ1-1; possible D gene TRBD1, 5 bases. CDR1 KGHSH and CDR2 LQKENI come from the germline V gene. V lost 1 base and J 1 base, leaving 10 bases between the germline ends. The CDR3 covers 15 residues. This CDR3 is CASSPLRGRNTEAFF. The CDR3 DNA reads as TGTGCCAGCTCACCACTGCGGGGGAGGAACACTGAAGCTTTCTTT. Looking up the rest from reference TRBV18 and TRBJ1-1 gives the full variable domain: NAGVMQNPRHLVRRRGQEARLRCSPMKGHSHVYWYRQLPEEGLKFMVYLQKENIIDESGMPKERFSAEFPKEGPSILRIQQVVRGDSAAYFCASSPLRGRNTEAFFGQGTRLTVV.

The genes are TRBV7-2 and TRBJ1-5, with TRBD1 identical over 7 bases. Germline lookup yields CDR1 SGHTA and CDR2 FQGNSA. The CDR3 spans 12 residues. The CDR3 DNA is TGTGCTACTTCCGACAGGGTTCAGCCCCAGCATTTT. This translates into CATSDRVQPQHF. The complete variable domain, with remaining parts taken from reference TRBV7-2 and TRBJ1-5, reads GAGVSQSPSNKVTEKGKDVELRCDPISGHTALYWYRQSLGQGLEFLIYFQGNSAPDKSGLPSDRFSAERTGGSVSTLTIQRTQQEDSAVYLCATSDRVQPQHFGDGTRLSIL.

The chain links TRBV30 to TRBJ2-7; 15 nucleotides align to TRBD2. The CDR3 contains 14 residues. Trimming cost V 3 bases and J 5 bases; bases outside gene matches: 2. From germline, CDR1 is GTSNPN and CDR2 SVGIG (reference sequence). In DNA form, the CDR3 reads TGTGCCTGGAGAGGGACTAGCGGGAGGAACGAGCAGTACTTC. Protein sequence: CAWRGTSGRNEQYF.

The chain combines TRBV21-1 with TRBJ2-4; the table calls TRBD1, which could not be checked here. TRBV21-1 is designated a pseudogene. The CDR3 is 19 residues long. This chain's CDR3 is CASSKALFGQRRAKNIQYF. CDR3 nucleotide sequence: TGTGCCAGCAGCAAAGCGCTTTTTGGGCAGAGACGAGCCAAAAACATTCAGTACTTC.

This chain links TRBV12-2 with TRBJ2-7; the D call in the table, TRBD2, was not verified against the DNA. TRBV12-2 is given as a pseudogene. The CDR3 runs to 19 residues. The DNA for the CDR3 is TGTGCAAGTCGCCCCGGACTAACTTTAGATGCTTTGCCGCTTTACGAGCAGTACTTC. Its protein product is CASRPGLTLDALPLYEQYF.

The chain uses TRBV11-2 and TRBJ2-1, with 8 bases that match TRBD2. V dropped 0 bases and J dropped 7; count of bases not matched to a gene: 11. Germline values: CDR1 SGHAT, CDR2 FQNNGV. CDR3 length: 17 amino acids. DNA for the CDR3: TGTGCCAGCAGCTTAGACCTCCAAGCGGGAGAAGGTAATGAGCAGTTCTTC. Translated: CASSLDLQAGEGNEQFF.

This chain connects TRBV29-1 to TRBJ1-1, with 9 bases aligning to TRBD1. The CDR3 covers 13 residues. V was pared by 7 bases and J by 2 bases, with 5 bases of the junction left unmatched. Germline V gene sequence: CDR1 SQVTM, CDR2 ANQGSEA. DNA for the CDR3: TGCAGCGCAACGACAGGGGGAAACACTGAAGCTTTCTTT. It specifies CSATTGGNTEAFF.

The CDR3 spells CASSWAGTRTYEQYF. The DNA for the CDR3 is TGCGCCAGCAGCTGGGCCGGGACTAGAACCTACGAGCAGTACTTC. The chain employs TRBV5-1 and TRBJ2-7; 8 bases align to TRBD2. V lost 3 bases, J lost 2 bases, and 7 bases stayed unmatched. Germline-derived CDR1 and CDR2 are SGHRS and YFSETQ. The CDR3 loop spans 15 amino acids.